A selection of T cell receptor beta chains follows, all from one sample in a study of cytomegalovirus exposure and HLA in healthy donors. Sequenced by immunoSEQ multiplex PCR; TCRdb stores in-frame clones only, minus some. The data show roughly 300,000 clones, with 75% to 90% seen just once and less than 4.5% held by the top ten. Sequenced input: PBMCs. Source of these receptors: a man between 40 and 49 years old in good health and CMV-seropositive. The CDR3 runs from the conserved cysteine through the conserved F or W. D genes are given only for firm matches. Rows give clone size only sometimes, using once, few, many, or a class for an expanded clone.

len	v_gene	j_gene	abundance	d_gene	CDR3nt	CDR3aa
14	TRBV28	TRBJ2-7	-	-	TGTGCCAGCAGTTTAGGCAGGGTCGACCACGAGCAGTACTTC	CASSLGRVDHEQYF
15	TRBV5-8	TRBJ2-5	-	TRBD2	TGTGCCAGCAGCTACGTCGGGGGGAGTTTTGAGACCCAGTACTTC	CASSYVGGSFETQYF
14	TRBV27	TRBJ2-1	-	-	TGTGCCAGCAGTTTCCCTAGCTCCTACAATGAGCAGTTCTTC	CASSFPSSYNEQFF
16	TRBV7-6	TRBJ2-2	-	TRBD1	TGTGCCAGCAGCCCTCCGGGACAGGGGGACACCGGGGAGCTGTTTTTT	CASSPPGQGDTGELFF
15	TRBV13	TRBJ1-2	-	-	TGTGCCAGCAGCCCCGCCGCGCAGGCGACCTATGGCTACACCTTC	CASSPAAQATYGYTF
13	TRBV7-2	TRBJ1-2	-	-	TGTGCCAGCAGCCCCAGGCGGGTGGAGGGCTACACCTTC	CASSPRRVEGYTF
14	TRBV19	TRBJ1-1	-	TRBD1	TGTGCCAGTAGTAGGGCACAGGGGAGCACTGAAGCTTTCTTT	CASSRAQGSTEAFF
18	TRBV2	TRBJ1-2	-	TRBD1	TGTGCCAGCAGTGAAACATCGGGACAGGGCATAGCTAACTATGGCTACACCTTC	CASSETSGQGIANYGYTF
14	TRBV10-3	TRBJ2-1	-	TRBD2	TGTGCCATCAGAACTAGCGGGAGATTTGATGAGCAGTTCTTC	CAIRTSGRFDEQFF
16	TRBV11-2	TRBJ2-3	-	TRBD2	TGTGCCAGCAGCTTAGCCCCCGGGGGGGGCGCAGATACGCAGTATTTT	CASSLAPGGGADTQYF
13	TRBV2	TRBJ2-1	-	TRBD1	TGTGCCAGCAGAGAGGGGGCTTGGGATGAGCAGTTCTTC	CASREGAWDEQFF
15	TRBV15	TRBJ2-7	-	TRBD2	TGTGCCACCAGCAGAGTTAGCGGGAGTGGTTACGAGCAGTACTTC	CATSRVSGSGYEQYF
13	TRBV6-1	TRBJ2-5	once	-	TGTGCCAGCGGGTGGGGAGTTGGGGAGACCCAGTACTTC	CASGWGVGETQYF
13	TRBV30	TRBJ2-1	-	TRBD2	TGTGCCTGCACCAGGACTAGTAACAATGAGCAGTTCTTC	CACTRTSNNEQFF
15	TRBV6-6	TRBJ1-1	few	TRBD1	TGTGCCAGCAGTGCCCACAGGGGAGGTAACACTGAAGCTTTCTTT	CASSAHRGGNTEAFF
15	TRBV4-1	TRBJ2-7	-	TRBD1	TGCGCCAGCAGCCAAGACGACAGGGGTTCCTACGAGCAGTACTTC	CASSQDDRGSYEQYF
14	TRBV7-8	TRBJ2-1	-	TRBD2	TGTGCCAGCAGCTCTAGCGGGAGGGCCGTTGAGCAGTTCTTC	CASSSSGRAVEQFF
16	TRBV27	TRBJ1-2	-	-	TGTGCCAGCAGTTTCATCCCCCAGGGTGGAGACTATGGCTACACCTTC	CASSFIPQGGDYGYTF
14	TRBV28	TRBJ1-3	-	TRBD1	TGTGCCAGCAGTTTTCGGGGACAGGGAAACACCATATATTTT	CASSFRGQGNTIYF
16	TRBV2	TRBJ1-5	-	-	TGTGCCAGCCGAGGGGCGGACCCTAGCGACAATCAGCCCCAGCATTTT	CASRGADPSDNQPQHF
11	TRBV6-5	TRBJ2-7	once	-	TGTGCCAGCCGAAGGGGCTACGAGCAGTACTTC	CASRRGYEQYF
14	TRBV7-9	TRBJ1-5	-	-	TGTGCCTCCGGAGAGGACAGCCCAAAGCAGCCCCAGCATTTT	CASGEDSPKQPQHF
14	TRBV19	TRBJ2-7	-	TRBD1	TGTGCCAGTAGTAGCCGGGACAGGGGGAACGAGCAGTACTTC	CASSSRDRGNEQYF
15	TRBV19	TRBJ1-5	-	-	TGTGCCAGTAGTAGCGGGACGGATAGCAATCAGCCCCAGCATTTT	CASSSGTDSNQPQHF
14	TRBV7-9	TRBJ1-4	few	-	TGTGCCAGCAGTCTACAGGGCGCCGGTGAAAAACTGTTTTTT	CASSLQGAGEKLFF
16	TRBV7-2	TRBJ2-7	-	-	TGTGCCAGCAGCTTAGAGCCCGTCGGTTCCTCCTACGAGCAGTACTTC	CASSLEPVGSSYEQYF
14	TRBV7-2	TRBJ2-1	once	-	TGTGCCAGCAGCTTACTAGCCTCCTACAATGAGCAGTTCTTC	CASSLLASYNEQFF
13	TRBV10-3	TRBJ1-2	-	-	TGTGCCATCAGTGAGACAGGGAACTATGGCTACACCTTC	CAISETGNYGYTF
14	TRBV7-6	TRBJ2-5	-	-	TGTGCCAGCAGCTTAGTCGGCGGCCCGGAGACCCAGTACTTC	CASSLVGGPETQYF
13	TRBV9	TRBJ2-3	-	-	TGTGCCAGCAGCGTAGTGGCAGAGGGTACGCAGTATTTT	CASSVVAEGTQYF
13	TRBV6-5	TRBJ2-6	few	-	TGTGCCAGCATTAGCCCTGGGGCCAACGTCCTGACTTTC	CASISPGANVLTF
15	TRBV28	TRBJ1-5	once	-	TGTGCCAGCAGTTTCGGACAGTTAGATAATCAGCCCCAGCATTTT	CASSFGQLDNQPQHF
15	TRBV29-1	TRBJ2-1	-	-	TGCAGCGTTGAAGATGGCGGACGTTTGGGGCCAGCGCAGTTCTTC	CSVEDGGRLGPAQFF
13	TRBV10-1	TRBJ2-7	-	TRBD1	TGCGCCAGCAACCCGGACAGGGGTGCTGTGCAGTACTTC	CASNPDRGAVQYF
21	TRBV13	TRBJ2-7	-	TRBD2	TGTGCCAGCAGCTTAGGGACTAGCGGCGGGGGGTGGGGGGACGGCTCCTACGAGCAGTACTTC	CASSLGTSGGGWGDGSYEQYF
16	TRBV25-1	TRBJ2-1	-	TRBD2	TGTGCCAGCAGTGTAGGGACTAGCGGGGACTACAATGAGCAGTTCTTC	CASSVGTSGDYNEQFF
14	TRBV28	TRBJ2-7	-	-	TGTGCCAGCAGTTTTGCTCGGGGTATCTACGAGCAGTACTTC	CASSFARGIYEQYF
16	TRBV29-1	TRBJ2-1	few	TRBD2	TGCAGCGTTGAAGGGGTAGCGGGTCACTCCTACAATGAGCAGTTCTTC	CSVEGVAGHSYNEQFF
16	TRBV7-9	TRBJ2-7	-	TRBD2	TGTGCCAGCAGCTTGGGACTAGCGGGGGCCTCCTACGAGCAGTACTTC	CASSLGLAGASYEQYF
18	TRBV5-1	TRBJ2-3	once	-	TGCGCCAGCAGCCCCGGGGTAGGAGGGAGACCTAGCACAGATACGCAGTATTTT	CASSPGVGGRPSTDTQYF
15	TRBV2	TRBJ1-5	-	-	TGTGCCAGCACCCGTGGGGGCGGAAGCAATCAGCCCCAGCATTTT	CASTRGGGSNQPQHF
12	TRBV5-1	TRBJ2-3	-	-	TGCGCCAGCAGCTTCGAGGGAGATACGCAGTATTTT	CASSFEGDTQYF
14	TRBV27	TRBJ1-1	-	-	TGTGCCAGCCGCAGGGACGTCGGGGGTCTTGAAGCTTTCTTT	CASRRDVGGLEAFF
17	TRBV4-3	TRBJ2-1	-	TRBD2	TGCGCCAGCAGCCAAGATTCTAGACTAGCTTTCTACAATGAGCAGTTCTTC	CASSQDSRLAFYNEQFF
15	TRBV5-1	TRBJ1-5	-	-	TGCGCCAGCAGCCCGGGGGGGGATAGCAATCAGCCCCAGCATTTT	CASSPGGDSNQPQHF
16	TRBV7-6	TRBJ2-1	once	-	TGTGCCAGCAGTTTAGGGGGCGGGACAGTCTACAATGAGCAGTTCTTC	CASSLGGGTVYNEQFF
15	TRBV27	TRBJ2-7	few	TRBD1	TGTGCCAGCAGTCTCACAGGGGGCATGCGATACGAGCAGTACTTC	CASSLTGGMRYEQYF
14	TRBV6-6	TRBJ2-2	-	TRBD1	TGTGCCAGCTCAGACAGGGGTAACACCGGGGAGCTGTTTTTT	CASSDRGNTGELFF
16	TRBV4-1	TRBJ2-5	-	-	TGCGCCAGCAGCCAAGCTAGCGTACCTCGGCAAGAGACCCAGTACTTC	CASSQASVPRQETQYF